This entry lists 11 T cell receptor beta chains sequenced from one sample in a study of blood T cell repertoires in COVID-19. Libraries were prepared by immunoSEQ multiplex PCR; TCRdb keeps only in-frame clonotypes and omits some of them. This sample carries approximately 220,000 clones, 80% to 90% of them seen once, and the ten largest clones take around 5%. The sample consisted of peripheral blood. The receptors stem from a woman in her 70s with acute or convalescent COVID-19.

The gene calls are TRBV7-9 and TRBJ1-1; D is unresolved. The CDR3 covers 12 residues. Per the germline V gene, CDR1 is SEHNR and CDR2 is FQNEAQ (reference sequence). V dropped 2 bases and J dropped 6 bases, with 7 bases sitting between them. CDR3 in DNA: TGTGCCAGCAGCTTAAGCGGTCCTGAAGCTTTCTTT. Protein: CASSLSGPEAFF.

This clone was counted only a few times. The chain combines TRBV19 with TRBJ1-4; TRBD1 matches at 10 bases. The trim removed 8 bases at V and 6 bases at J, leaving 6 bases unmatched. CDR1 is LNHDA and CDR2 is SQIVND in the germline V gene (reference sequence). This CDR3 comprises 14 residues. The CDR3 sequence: CASYGQGVDEKLFF. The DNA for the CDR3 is TGTGCCAGTTATGGACAGGGGGTTGATGAAAAACTGTTTTTT.

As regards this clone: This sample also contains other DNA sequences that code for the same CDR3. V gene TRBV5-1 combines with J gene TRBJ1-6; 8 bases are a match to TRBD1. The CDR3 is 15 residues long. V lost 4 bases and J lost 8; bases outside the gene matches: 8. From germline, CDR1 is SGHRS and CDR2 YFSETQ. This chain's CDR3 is CASSLKGQGDSPLHF. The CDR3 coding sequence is TGCGCCAGCAGCCTGAAAGGACAGGGCGATTCACCCCTCCACTTT.

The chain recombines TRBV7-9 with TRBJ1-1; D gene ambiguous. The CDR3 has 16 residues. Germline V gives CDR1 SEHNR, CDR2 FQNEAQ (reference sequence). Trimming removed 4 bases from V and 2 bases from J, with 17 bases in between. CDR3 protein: CASSYTAGAGNTEAFF. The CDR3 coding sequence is TGTGCCAGCAGCTATACAGCGGGAGCGGGAAACACTGAAGCTTTCTTT.

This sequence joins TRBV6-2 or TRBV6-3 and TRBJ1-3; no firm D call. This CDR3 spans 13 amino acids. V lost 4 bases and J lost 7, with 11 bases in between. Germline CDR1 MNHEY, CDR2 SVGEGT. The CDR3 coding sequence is TGTGCCAGCAGTTCCCCGACGCGGAACACCATATATTTT. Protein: CASSSPTRNTIYF.

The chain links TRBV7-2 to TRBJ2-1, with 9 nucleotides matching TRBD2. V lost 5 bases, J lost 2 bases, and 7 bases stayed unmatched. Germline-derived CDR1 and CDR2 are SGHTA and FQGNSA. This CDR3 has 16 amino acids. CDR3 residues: CASSPASGITYNEQFF. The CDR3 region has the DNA TGTGCCAGCAGCCCCGCTAGCGGGATCACCTACAATGAGCAGTTCTTC.

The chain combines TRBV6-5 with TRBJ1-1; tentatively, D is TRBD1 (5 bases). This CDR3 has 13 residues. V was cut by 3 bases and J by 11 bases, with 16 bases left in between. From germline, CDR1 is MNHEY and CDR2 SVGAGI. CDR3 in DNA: TGTGCCAGCAGTTATATATCCGACAGTGAGGCTTTCTTT. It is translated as CASSYISDSEAFF.

In DNA form, the CDR3 reads TGTGCCAGCAGCTTGGAGGACTGGCGTGAAGCTTTCTTT. This codes for CASSLEDWREAFF. The rearrangement uses TRBV5-5 and TRBJ1-1; D not resolved. CDR1 and CDR2 (germline): SGHKS, YYEKEE (reference sequence). The germline V and J ends were trimmed by 0 bases and 7 bases, with 10 bases remaining between them. There are 13 residues in the CDR3.

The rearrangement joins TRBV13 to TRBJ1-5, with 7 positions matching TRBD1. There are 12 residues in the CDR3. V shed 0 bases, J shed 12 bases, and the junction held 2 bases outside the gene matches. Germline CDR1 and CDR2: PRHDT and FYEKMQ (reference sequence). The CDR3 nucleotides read TGTGCCAGCAGCTTAGGAACAGGGGTCCAGCATTTT. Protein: CASSLGTGVQHF. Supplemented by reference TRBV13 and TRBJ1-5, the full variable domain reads AAGVIQSPRHLIKEKRETATLKCYPIPRHDTVYWYQQGPGQDPQFLISFYEKMQSDKGSIPDRFSAQQFSDYHSELNMSSLELGDSALYFCASSLGTGVQHFGDGTRLSIL.

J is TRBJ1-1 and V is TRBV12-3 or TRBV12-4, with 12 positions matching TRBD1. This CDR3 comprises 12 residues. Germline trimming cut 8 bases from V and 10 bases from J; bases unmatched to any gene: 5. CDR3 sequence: CASRGQGARAFF. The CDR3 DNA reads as TGTGCCAGCCGGGGACAGGGGGCGAGAGCTTTCTTT.

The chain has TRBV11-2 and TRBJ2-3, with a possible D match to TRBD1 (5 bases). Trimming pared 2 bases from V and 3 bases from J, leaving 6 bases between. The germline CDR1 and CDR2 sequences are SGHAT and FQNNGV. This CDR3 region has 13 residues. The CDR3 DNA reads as TGTGCCAGCAGCTTACCAGGGACAGATACGCAGTATTTT. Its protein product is CASSLPGTDTQYF.